The source of this T cell receptor beta chain is a study of OX40 agonist ivuxolimab in advanced cancers. Sequencing used immunoSEQ multiplex PCR; TCRdb keeps in-frame clones, though not all of them. The sample contains approximately 60,000 clones, approximately 80% of which appear only once. To note about this clone: Antigen unknown.

General study points: More expanded clones were seen, on average, in CD8+ T cells than in CD4+.

CDR3 length: 16 amino acids. The clonotype was recovered from an adult with an advanced solid tumor such as melanoma, head and neck, liver or kidney cancer. The sample consisted of CD4+ or CD8+ T cells sorted from blood, taken in a trial of the OX40 agonist ivuxolimab. V usage is TRBV12-1 and J usage is TRBJ2-1; TRBD2, as called in the table, went unchecked against the DNA. TRBV12-1 is a documented pseudogene. CDR3: CASSFVWREGGNEQFF. CDR3 nucleotides: TGTGCCAGCAGCTTTGTGTGGCGGGAGGGGGGGAATGAGCAGTTCTTC.